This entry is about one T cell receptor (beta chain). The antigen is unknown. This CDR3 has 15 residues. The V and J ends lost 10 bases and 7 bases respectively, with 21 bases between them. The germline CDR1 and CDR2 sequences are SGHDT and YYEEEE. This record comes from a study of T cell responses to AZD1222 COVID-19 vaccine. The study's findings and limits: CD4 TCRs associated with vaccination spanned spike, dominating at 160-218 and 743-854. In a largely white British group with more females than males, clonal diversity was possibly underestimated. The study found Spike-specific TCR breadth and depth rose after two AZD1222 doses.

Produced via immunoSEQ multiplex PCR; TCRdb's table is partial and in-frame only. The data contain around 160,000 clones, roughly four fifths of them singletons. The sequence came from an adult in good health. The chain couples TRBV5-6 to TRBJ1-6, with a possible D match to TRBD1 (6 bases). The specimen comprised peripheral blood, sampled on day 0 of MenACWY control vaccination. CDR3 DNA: TGTGCCGGGGGCCGGCGGGAGATATGGAATTCACCCCTCCACTTT. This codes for CAGGRREIWNSPLHF.